This passage covers 27 T cell receptor beta chains from one sample sequenced in a study of response to subunit inactivated influenza vaccine. From the RT-PCR reads, TCRdb called clonotypes with MiXCR, one entry per CDR3 protein. The table shows about 190,000 distinct CDR3 sequences, with roughly 14% occurring only once. Sample: CD8+ T cells sorted from PBMCs, taken roughly 5 days after vaccination. The receptor source for this set is a man aged 50 or older who received an inactivated influenza vaccine.

The V and J genes are TRBV4-3 and TRBJ1-1; D unclear. V was pared by 0 bases and J by 2 bases, with 22 bases between. The CDR3 has 19 residues. Germline CDR1 is LGHNA and CDR2 is YSLEER. CDR3 residues: CASSQDFWVSRLVNTEAFF. The CDR3 DNA follows: TGCGCCAGCAGCCAAGATTTTTGGGTCAGCCGCCTTGTTAACACTGAAGCTTTCTTT.

The sample holds a few counts of this clonotype. The CDR3 loop reads CASSHSSGWATDTQYF. Written as DNA, the CDR3 is TGTGCCAGTAGTCATTCTAGCGGGTGGGCCACAGATACGCAGTATTTT. The chain uses TRBV19 and TRBJ2-3; 8 bases agree with TRBD2. This CDR3 is 16 amino acids long. V lost 5 bases, J lost 2 bases, and 9 bases stayed unmatched. From germline, CDR1 is LNHDA and CDR2 SQIVND (reference sequence). The variable domain in full, with the rest retrieved from reference TRBV19 and TRBJ2-3, is DGGITQSPKYLFRKEGQNVTLSCEQNLNHDAMYWYRQDPGQGLRLIYYSQIVNDFQKGDIAEGYSVSREKKESFPLTVTSAQKNPTAFYLCASSHSSGWATDTQYFGPGTRLTVL.

In this sample, this clonotype turned up a few times. This chain links TRBV20-1 with TRBJ1-1; no firm D call. In germline, CDR1 is DFQATT, CDR2 SNEGSKA (reference sequence). The CDR3 covers 14 residues. Trimming left V 6 bases short and J 2 bases short, with 16 bases between. Here the CDR3 DNA reads TGCAGTGCCGAGCACAGCCTTTTCAACACTGAAGCTTTCTTT. Protein product: CSAEHSLFNTEAFF.

As regards this clonotype: One end of the junction varies from germline; a read error may be responsible. This sequence joins TRBV5-1 and TRBJ2-3, with TRBD1 matching 8 bases. Germline lookup yields CDR1 SGHRS and CDR2 YFSETQ. There are 14 residues in the CDR3. CDR3 nucleotide sequence: TGCGCCAGCAGGTTGGGGACAGGTACAGATACGCAGTATTTT. Residues: CASRLGTGTDTQYF.

Ten or more counts support this clonotype. The V call is TRBV20-1, the J call TRBJ1-5; TRBD1 matches 9 bases. The CDR3 sequence is 17 residues long. Looked up from germline, CDR1 is DFQATT and CDR2 is SNEGSKA (reference sequence). Germline trimming cut 0 bases from V and 1 base from J; bases unmatched to any gene: 7. CDR3 amino acids: CSARDLLQGASNQPQHF. CDR3 coding DNA: TGCAGTGCTAGAGACCTCCTACAGGGGGCAAGCAATCAGCCCCAGCATTTT.

This chain joins TRBV9 and TRBJ2-1; TRBD2 agrees at 10 bases. Unmatched junction bases numbered 7, after V lost 3 bases and J lost 7 bases. Germline V gene sequence: CDR1 SGDLS, CDR2 YYNGEE. This CDR3 spans 15 amino acids. The CDR3 loop reads CASSDLAGVENEQFF. In DNA, the CDR3 is TGTGCCAGCAGCGACCTAGCGGGAGTGGAGAATGAGCAGTTCTTC.

About this clonotype itself: A much larger clone lies one base from this, so it may be a read error. The gene calls are TRBV2 and TRBJ2-3; 8 bases agree with TRBD2. The V segment lost 6 bases and the J segment 4 bases; nucleotides outside the gene matches: 9. CDR1 and CDR2 from the germline V gene are SNHLY and FYNNEI. The CDR3 loop spans 15 amino acids. For the CDR3, the DNA is TGTGCCAGCAGCGGGGTGACTAGCGTCGCAGATACGCAGTATTTT. Amino acid sequence: CASSGVTSVADTQYF. The complete variable domain, with remaining parts taken from reference TRBV2 and TRBJ2-3, reads EPEVTQTPSHQVTQMGQEVILRCVPISNHLYFYWYRQILGQKVEFLVSFYNNEISEKSEIFDDQFSVERPDGSNFTLKIRSTKLEDSAMYFCASSGVTSVADTQYFGPGTRLTVL.

The rearrangement links TRBV10-3 to TRBJ2-5; perhaps TRBD2 as D (7 bases). Germline V gene sequence: CDR1 ENHRY, CDR2 SYGVKD. The CDR3 totals 18 residues. The germline V and J ends were trimmed by 0 bases and 2 bases, with 19 bases remaining between them. The CDR3 protein is CAISESFGGRSVQETQYF. CDR3 nucleotide sequence: TGTGCCATCAGTGAGTCCTTCGGGGGGCGGTCAGTTCAAGAGACCCAGTACTTC.

The chain carries TRBV4-3 and TRBJ2-4, with D perhaps TRBD2 (6 bases). V was cut by 1 base and J by 0 bases, with 10 bases left in between. CDR1 is LGHNA and CDR2 is YSLEER in the germline V gene. The CDR3 consists of 16 residues. The CDR3 nucleotides read TGCGCCAGCAGCCAAGTGGGAGGACTAGCCAAAAACATTCAGTACTTC. Translated: CASSQVGGLAKNIQYF.

The chain uses TRBV7-8 and TRBJ2-7; D unclear. The CDR3 is 14 residues long. The V end was cut by 5 bases, the J end by 0 bases, with 11 bases between. The V gene's germline CDR1 is SGHVS and CDR2 FQNEAQ. The CDR3 region has the DNA TGTGCCAGCAGCCCCAACTTGAGCTCCTACGAGCAGTACTTC. Protein sequence: CASSPNLSSYEQYF. The whole variable domain, filled in from reference TRBV7-8 and TRBJ2-7, reads GAGVSQSPRYKVAKRGQDVALRCDPISGHVSLFWYQQALGQGPEFLTYFQNEAQLDKSGLPSDRFFAERPEGSVSTLKIQRTQQEDSAVYLCASSPNLSSYEQYFGPGTRLTVT.

The gene calls are TRBV7-9 and TRBJ2-1; D unclear. The CDR3 runs to 12 residues. The germline V gene has CDR1 SEHNR and CDR2 FQNEAQ (reference sequence). The V end was cut by 4 bases, the J end by 9 bases, with 10 bases between. The CDR3 reads CASSSLFAEQFF. For the CDR3, the DNA is TGTGCCAGCAGCTCCCTGTTTGCTGAGCAGTTCTTC.

This clonotype was picked up a small number of times. The chain carries TRBV6-2 or TRBV6-3 and TRBJ2-3; no reliable D call. This CDR3 comprises 11 residues. The germline V and J ends were trimmed by 10 bases and 6 bases, with 11 bases remaining between them. From germline, CDR1 is MNHEY and CDR2 SVGEGT. Written as DNA, the CDR3 is TGTGCCACCTCGCTGGGGGATACGCAGTATTTT. This codes for CATSLGDTQYF.

This clonotype was seen a few times. The CDR3 reads CASSLELAGVSTDTQYF. CDR3 in DNA: TGTGCCAGCAGCTTAGAACTAGCGGGAGTTTCCACAGATACGCAGTATTTT. This chain connects TRBV11-2 to TRBJ2-3, with 11 positions matching TRBD2. Trimming cost V 0 bases and J 2 bases; bases outside gene matches: 4. The germline V gene has CDR1 SGHAT and CDR2 FQNNGV. This CDR3 is 17 amino acids long.

The V call is TRBV27, the J call TRBJ2-3, with 16 nucleotides matching TRBD2. After removal of 6 bases from V and 6 bases from J, the junction contained 9 bases not matched to a gene. The germline V gene has CDR1 MNHEY and CDR2 SMNVEV (reference sequence). The CDR3 loop spans 17 amino acids. The CDR3 DNA is TGTGCCAGCAGCACGGGACTAGCGGGGGGGCTACGGGATACGCAGTATTTT. Translated, it gives CASSTGLAGGLRDTQYF.

The chain has TRBV5-5 and TRBJ1-4, with TRBD1 matching 8 bases. Germline V gene sequence: CDR1 SGHKS, CDR2 YYEKEE (reference sequence). This CDR3 comprises 16 residues. The V and J ends lost 4 bases and 3 bases, in that order; junction bases with no gene match: 8. CDR3 region: CASSPGQGKPNEKLFF. CDR3 coding DNA: TGTGCCAGCAGCCCCGGACAGGGAAAGCCTAATGAAAAACTGTTTTTT.

This clonotype has only a few counts. The chain carries TRBV6-5 and TRBJ2-2; D gene uncertain. Deletions cut 5 bases from V and 7 bases from J, with 17 bases between. Germline CDR1 MNHEY, CDR2 SVGAGI. This CDR3 contains 15 residues. CDR3 sequence reads: CASSHGPSRNGELFF. DNA for the CDR3: TGTGCCAGCAGTCACGGACCTTCGAGAAACGGGGAGCTGTTTTTT.

This chain joins TRBV20-1 and TRBJ2-1; 7 positions agree with TRBD1. The CDR3 is 15 amino acids. The V and J ends lost 2 bases and 2 bases, in that order; junction bases with no gene match: 6. Looked up from germline, CDR1 is DFQATT and CDR2 is SNEGSKA (reference sequence). The CDR3 DNA reads as TGCAGTGCTAGAACCCTGCAGGGGGCCTACAATGAGCAGTTCTTC. This sequence encodes CSARTLQGAYNEQFF.

CDR3 sequence (DNA): TGTGCCAGCAGCTCATCGGACAGGGAGCACTCCTACGAGCAGTACTTC. Its protein product is CASSSSDREHSYEQYF. V usage is TRBV7-9 and J usage is TRBJ2-7; 8 positions agree with TRBD1. The CDR3 covers 16 residues. Germline V gene data show CDR1 as SEHNR and CDR2 as FQNEAQ (reference sequence). V lost 4 bases, J lost 0 bases, and 8 bases stayed unmatched.

The sample holds a few counts of this clonotype. This rearrangement joins TRBV14 to TRBJ2-2; D unclear. The CDR3 runs 14 residues. Germline CDR1 is SGHDN and CDR2 is FVKESK. Between the trimmed V and J ends, which lost 6 bases and 1 base, there was a span of 9 bases. CDR3 nucleotide sequence: TGTGCCAGCAGGTTTGCTCTGAACACCGGGGAGCTGTTTTTT. It is translated as CASRFALNTGELFF.

Many counts were recorded for this clonotype. The chain has TRBV12-3 or TRBV12-4 and TRBJ2-1, with TRBD2 matching 7 bases. The CDR3 spans 12 residues. The CDR3 DNA sequence: TGTGCATCGGGGCAGGGAGGGATCGAGCAGTTCTTC. Translation: CASGQGGIEQFF.

This clonotype has only a few counts. The genes are TRBV11-1 and TRBJ2-3, with TRBD2 matching 8 bases. CDR1 is SGHAT and CDR2 is FQDESV in the germline V gene (reference sequence). J lost 1 base, V lost 1 base, and 10 bases had no gene match. The CDR3 runs to 18 residues. Here the CDR3 DNA reads TGTGCCAGCAGCTTAGGCTTCCAAGCGGGAGAGGGCACAGATACGCAGTATTTT. The encoded protein is CASSLGFQAGEGTDTQYF.

The V gene is TRBV6-2 or TRBV6-3, the J gene TRBJ2-5; D not certain. The CDR3 has 14 amino acids. Germline CDR1 and CDR2: MNHEY and SVGEGT. V lost 6 bases, J lost 2 bases, and 13 bases lay in between. The CDR3 sequence: CASSPNAAQETQYF. CDR3 in DNA: TGTGCCAGCAGCCCTAATGCAGCTCAAGAGACCCAGTACTTC.

This clonotype was observed a few times. The chain joins TRBV10-3 to TRBJ2-2, with D unclear. Germline V lookup: CDR1 ENHRY, CDR2 SYGVKD. V lost 10 bases and J 6 bases, leaving 9 bases between the germline ends. This CDR3 contains 11 residues. The CDR3 coding sequence is TGTGCCAGCTATGACGCCGGGGAGCTGTTTTTT. This encodes CASYDAGELFF.

CDR3 DNA: TGTGCCAGCAGCCCGGTAGGCAATGAGCAGTTCTTC. Amino acids: CASSPVGNEQFF. The rearrangement joins TRBV4-2 to TRBJ2-1; no reliable D call. Germline V CDR1 and CDR2: LGHNA, YNFKEQ. There are 12 residues in the CDR3. The ends were cut back, 4 bases at V and 6 bases at J, with 7 bases in the middle.

The chain carries TRBV28 and TRBJ2-7, with D possibly TRBD2 on 6 matching bases. Per the germline V gene, CDR1 is MDHEN and CDR2 is SYDVKM. This CDR3 has 15 residues. The V and J ends lost 7 bases and 6 bases respectively, with 22 bases between them. The CDR3: CASMGGRQEFGEQYF. The CDR3 coding sequence is TGTGCCAGCATGGGGGGTCGCCAGGAGTTCGGCGAGCAGTACTTC.

DNA for the CDR3: TGTGCCAGCAGCCCGGGAGGGCAGAACACTGAAGCTTTCTTT. It specifies CASSPGGQNTEAFF. The V and J genes are TRBV5-6 and TRBJ1-1; D not resolved. The V and J ends lost 4 bases and 1 base respectively, with 11 bases between them. Germline-derived CDR1 and CDR2 are SGHDT and YYEEEE. The CDR3 consists of 14 residues.

The genes are TRBV27 and TRBJ2-1; 7 bases are a match to TRBD2. CDR1 and CDR2 from the germline V gene are MNHEY and SMNVEV (reference sequence). The CDR3 runs 11 residues. The ends lost 3 bases at V and 12 bases at J; junction bases unmatched: 2. The DNA for the CDR3 is TGTGCCAGCAGTTTTGGGACTACGCAGTTCTTC. This translates into CASSFGTTQFF.